What follows are 5 T cell receptor beta chains derived from one specimen sequenced in a study of shared clonotypes between healthy human individuals. Naive CD8 cells, CD45RO-negative and positively selected for CCR7, excluded terminally differentiated effector memory CD45RA+ cells. This table comes from immunoSEQ multiplex PCR, and its TCRdb copy is limited to in-frame clones, with some not included. The sample carries a few hundred thousand clones, 95% to 96% recorded once. Sequenced material: naive CD8+ T cells sorted from blood. These receptors were obtained from a woman between 25 and 40 years old in good health.

This sequence joins TRBV4-1 and TRBJ2-1; 8 nucleotides agree with TRBD2. CDR3 length: 17 amino acids. V lost 0 bases to trimming and J lost 0 bases; unmatched junction nucleotides: 4. The germline V gene encodes CDR1 MGHRA and CDR2 YSYEKL. CDR3 nucleotide sequence: TGCGCCAGCAGCCAAGAAATCGGGACTAGCTCCTACAATGAGCAGTTCTTC. It translates to CASSQEIGTSSYNEQFF.

The gene calls are TRBV7-3 and TRBJ2-7; D call uncertain. CDR1 and CDR2 (germline): SGHTA, FQGTGA. CDR3 length equals 14 residues. Trimming removed 2 bases at V and 1 base at J, with 9 bases between. The CDR3 is CASSLEAGSYEQYF. CDR3 DNA sequence: TGTGCCAGCAGCTTAGAGGCAGGTTCCTACGAGCAGTACTTC. Based on the CDR3 plus reference TRBV7-3 and TRBJ2-7, the full variable domain is GAGVSQTPSNKVTEKGKYVELRCDPISGHTALYWYRQSLGQGPEFLIYFQGTGAADDSGLPNDRFFAVRPEGSVSTLKIQRTERGDSAVYLCASSLEAGSYEQYFGPGTRLTVT.

For this clone: Other DNA sequences from this sample encode an identical CDR3 as well. The rearrangement joins TRBV9 to TRBJ1-5, with 8 nucleotides matching TRBD1. Germline V lookup: CDR1 SGDLS, CDR2 YYNGEE. V lost 0 bases and J lost 7; bases outside the gene matches: 3. The CDR3 runs to 14 residues. The CDR3 DNA sequence: TGTGCCAGCAGCGTAGGGGCAGGGGGCCAGCCCCAGCATTTT. It specifies CASSVGAGGQPQHF.

This clone has only one observation. The chain links TRBV2 to TRBJ2-7; 10 bases line up with TRBD2. The germline CDR1 and CDR2 sequences are SNHLY and FYNNEI. V shed 1 base and J 5 bases; nucleotides not matched to a gene: 5. The CDR3 loop spans 15 amino acids. The CDR3 coding sequence is TGTGCCAGCAGTGAAGGAGGACTAGCGGAAGACGAGCAGTACTTC. Its translation: CASSEGGLAEDEQYF.

This sequence joins TRBV6-5 and TRBJ1-4; perhaps TRBD1 as D (6 bases). Trimming took 0 bases from V and 5 from J, leaving 13 bases between them. CDR3 size: 16 residues. The germline CDR1 and CDR2 sequences are MNHEY and SVGAGI. The CDR3 sequence: CASSYSIGGLNEKLFF. Written as DNA, the CDR3 is TGTGCCAGCAGTTACTCGATAGGGGGTCTCAATGAAAAACTGTTTTTT.